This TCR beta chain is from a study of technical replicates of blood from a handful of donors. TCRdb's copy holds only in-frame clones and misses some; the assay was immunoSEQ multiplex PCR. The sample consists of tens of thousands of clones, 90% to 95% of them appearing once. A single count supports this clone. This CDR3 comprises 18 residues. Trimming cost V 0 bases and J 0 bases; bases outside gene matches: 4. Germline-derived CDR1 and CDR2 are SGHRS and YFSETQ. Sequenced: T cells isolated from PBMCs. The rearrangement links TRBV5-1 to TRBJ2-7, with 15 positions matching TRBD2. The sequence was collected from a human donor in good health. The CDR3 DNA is TGCGCCAGCAGCTTGGTAGGGACTAGCGGGGGGTTCTCCTACGAGCAGTACTTC. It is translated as CASSLVGTSGGFSYEQYF.